These 31 T cell receptor beta chains were all obtained from the same sample, sequenced in a study of T-cell reconstitution after alpha-beta-depleted transplantation in children. The library targeted TCRbeta and was prepared with unique molecular identifiers. A single record per CDR3 protein comes from TCRdb applying MiXCR to the PCR reads. The sample records 350,000 to 500,000 distinct CDR3 sequences, roughly 44% being singletons. The sequencing used PBMCs, collected before TCRalphabeta/CD19-depleted stem cell transplant. The receptor source for this set is a girl aged 2 to 9 with aplastic anemia, due to receive a stem cell transplant.

This clonotype was seen more than once but under ten times. V is TRBV20-1 and J is TRBJ2-5; TRBD2 might be the D (5 bases). Germline loops: CDR1 DFQATT, CDR2 SNEGSKA (reference sequence). The germline V and J ends were trimmed by 5 bases and 2 bases, with 15 bases remaining between them. This CDR3 has 14 residues. The CDR3 region has the DNA TGCAGTGCTCTACCCTCCCTAGCTCAAGAGACCCAGTACTTC. It encodes CSALPSLAQETQYF.

The V call is TRBV7-2, the J call TRBJ2-3; D unresolved. Germline loops: CDR1 SGHTA, CDR2 FQGNSA. The CDR3 has 13 amino acids. The V end lost 5 bases, the J end lost 4 bases, and 10 bases lay between the germline ends. CDR3 sequence (DNA): TGTGCCAGCAGCACCCAGGCCCCAGATACGCAGTATTTT. Its translation is CASSTQAPDTQYF.

This clonotype was seen once. The chain combines TRBV12-3 or TRBV12-4 with TRBJ1-2, with TRBD1 matching 11 bases. The CDR3 extends over 16 amino acids. Unmatched junction bases numbered 14, after V lost 6 bases and J lost 8 bases. The CDR3 DNA follows: TGTGCCAGCAGCTCCGTCTACCGGACAGGGGGCAGCGGCTACACCTTC. Its translation is CASSSVYRTGGSGYTF.

The CDR3 DNA reads TGTGCCAGCAGCTCTTTAGAGGATGAGCAGTTCTTC. This codes for CASSSLEDEQFF. This chain joins TRBV27 and TRBJ2-1; D is undetermined. Trimming pared 6 bases from V and 8 bases from J, leaving 11 bases between. Germline CDR1 and CDR2: MNHEY and SMNVEV (reference sequence). The CDR3 runs 12 residues.

The V and J genes are TRBV9 and TRBJ2-3, with 10 bases aligning to TRBD2. Trimming at V came to 1 base and at J to 5 bases, leaving 7 bases not matched to a gene. CDR3 length: 16 amino acids. The germline gives CDR1 SGDLS, CDR2 YYNGEE. CDR3 loop: CASSVRGLAYGDTQYF. DNA of the CDR3: TGTGCCAGCAGCGTAAGGGGACTAGCGTATGGAGATACGCAGTATTTT.

This chain links TRBV7-9 with TRBJ2-3; D not certain. The CDR3 totals 15 residues. V was shortened by 1 base and J by 4 bases, with 12 bases between the two germline ends. The V gene's germline CDR1 is SEHNR and CDR2 FQNEAQ (reference sequence). CDR3: CASSLVAVGSDTQYF. The CDR3 DNA reads as TGTGCCAGCAGCTTAGTCGCGGTGGGATCAGATACGCAGTATTTT.

This clonotype was found once. This may stem from a read error, because a much larger clone lies one nucleotide away. The V and J genes are TRBV29-1 and TRBJ1-1; D not certain. This CDR3 is 8 amino acids long. The V gene lost 1 base and the J gene lost 12 bases, with 3 bases spanning the gap. In germline, CDR1 is SQVTM, CDR2 ANQGSEA. CDR3 in DNA: TGCAGCGTTGAAGGAACTTTCTTT. Its translation: CSVEGTFF.

The sample holds a few counts of this clonotype. This chain connects TRBV20-1 to TRBJ2-3, with 8 bases fitting TRBD2. Losses at the gene ends were 7 bases for V and 4 bases for J; bases not matched to a gene: 10. The CDR3 is made up of 14 amino acids. In germline, CDR1 is DFQATT, CDR2 SNEGSKA (reference sequence). The CDR3 region is CSGGATSASDTQYF. For the CDR3, the DNA is TGCAGTGGGGGCGCGACTAGCGCCTCAGATACGCAGTATTTT.

This clonotype occurred many times. The rearrangement uses TRBV9 and TRBJ2-4; TRBD2 might be the D (6 bases). Germline V CDR1 and CDR2: SGDLS, YYNGEE. V dropped 0 bases and J dropped 5 bases, with 21 bases sitting between them. CDR3 length: 18 residues. The CDR3 DNA is TGTGCCAGCAGCGTAGAAGGGTGGGGCTGGGGAGGCGAAAACATTCAGTACTTC. Its protein product is CASSVEGWGWGGENIQYF. Variable domain in full (rest from reference TRBV9 and TRBJ2-4): DSGVTQTPKHLITATGQRVTLRCSPRSGDLSVYWYQQSLDQGLQFLIQYYNGEERAKGNILERFSAQQFPDLHSELNLSSLELGDSALYFCASSVEGWGWGGENIQYFGAGTRLSVL.

This clonotype was detected once. Since a much larger clone is just one base distant, this may be a read error. The chain couples TRBV7-9 to TRBJ2-7, with D possibly called TRBD1 or TRBD2 (5 bases each). V lost 5 bases to trimming and J lost 2 bases, with 10 bases between them. The CDR3 has 13 residues. CDR1 is SEHNR, CDR2 FQNEAQ, per germline (reference sequence). The CDR3 spells CASSKGPTYEQYF. As DNA, the CDR3 is TGTGCCAGCAGCAAGGGACCAACCTACGAGCAGTACTTC.

The chain uses TRBV20-1 and TRBJ2-6, with D possibly TRBD1 on 5 matching bases. Germline-derived CDR1 and CDR2 are DFQATT and SNEGSKA (reference sequence). Deletions cut 0 bases from V and 4 bases from J, with 10 bases between. CDR3 length: 15 residues. Here the CDR3 DNA reads TGCAGTGCTAGAGATAGGGGTACCGGGGCCAACGTCCTGACTTTC. It translates to CSARDRGTGANVLTF.

The chain carries TRBV6-1 and TRBJ2-3; 10 bases are a match to TRBD1. V lost 6 bases and J lost 4; bases outside the gene matches: 10. Germline V gene data show CDR1 as MNHNS and CDR2 as SASEGT. There are 16 residues in the CDR3. The CDR3 nucleotides are TGTGCCAGCAGGGCGACAGGGGGCAGTAGGGCAGATACGCAGTATTTT. This codes for CASRATGGSRADTQYF.

At least ten counts were recorded for this clonotype. The rearrangement links TRBV2 to TRBJ2-1, with 12 positions matching TRBD2. This CDR3 has 16 amino acids. Unmatched junction bases numbered 8, after V lost 7 bases and J lost 4 bases. CDR1 and CDR2 (germline): SNHLY, FYNNEI. CDR3 sequence: CASTGSGTSGYNEQFF. CDR3 bases: TGTGCCAGCACCGGTAGCGGGACTAGCGGGTACAATGAGCAGTTCTTC.

This clonotype was detected ten times or more. V and J are TRBV3-1 and TRBJ2-2; 7 bases are a match to TRBD1. This CDR3 is built from 15 residues. Germline lookup yields CDR1 LGHDT and CDR2 YNNKEL (reference sequence). Losses at the gene ends were 9 bases for V and 3 bases for J; bases not matched to a gene: 10. The CDR3 coding sequence is TGTGCCAGTCACAGGGGCGGCGTTTACACCGGGGAGCTGTTTTTT. Protein sequence: CASHRGGVYTGELFF.

This clonotype turned up a few times. The rearrangement joins TRBV4-1 to TRBJ1-3, with D unresolved. The V and J ends lost 2 bases and 5 bases respectively, with 13 bases between them. This CDR3 contains 15 residues. CDR1 is MGHRA, CDR2 YSYEKL, per germline. For the CDR3, the DNA is TGCGCCAGCAGCCAACCTCCCAGAGACCGAAACACCATATATTTT. It yields the protein CASSQPPRDRNTIYF.

The genes are TRBV2 and TRBJ2-6; D might be TRBD1 (6 bases). The CDR3 covers 18 residues. The V and J ends lost 3 bases and 4 bases respectively, with 19 bases between them. The germline V gene encodes CDR1 SNHLY and CDR2 FYNNEI. DNA for the CDR3: TGTGCCAGCAGTGAGGGGCAGGGGCGCTCCTTCGGGGCCAACGTCCTGACTTTC. This codes for CASSEGQGRSFGANVLTF.

This clonotype was found a few times. This chain uses TRBV6-4 with TRBJ1-2, with 7 positions matching TRBD1. CDR1 and CDR2 (germline): MRHNA, SNTAGT. The CDR3 contains 13 residues. V lost 2 bases to trimming and J lost 8 bases; unmatched junction nucleotides: 5. The CDR3 protein is CASSDGGGGGYTF. CDR3 nucleotide sequence: TGTGCCAGCAGTGACGGAGGGGGCGGAGGCTACACCTTC.

The gene calls are TRBV11-2 and TRBJ2-7; no reliable D call. V lost 2 bases and J lost 2, with 10 bases in between. This CDR3 region has 14 residues. Germline V gives CDR1 SGHAT, CDR2 FQNNGV. Here the CDR3 DNA reads TGTGCCAGCAGCTTAAGGCCGTCCACCTACGAGCAGTACTTC. Translating it yields CASSLRPSTYEQYF.

This clonotype has more than one count but fewer than ten. The chain recombines TRBV12-5 with TRBJ2-7; 9 positions match TRBD2. Germline loops: CDR1 LGHNT, CDR2 FRNRAP. This CDR3 comprises 18 residues. V lost 2 bases to trimming and J lost 5 bases; unmatched junction nucleotides: 16. This CDR3 is CASGLPRGVWREGDEQYF. CDR3 sequence (DNA): TGTGCTAGTGGTTTGCCACGAGGTGTCTGGCGGGAGGGGGACGAGCAGTACTTC.

The chain combines TRBV2 with TRBJ1-2; 12 nucleotides align to TRBD1. Germline V gene data show CDR1 as SNHLY and CDR2 as FYNNEI. V trimming: 3 bases; J trimming: 4 bases; junction bases outside the gene matches: 9. CDR3 length: 17 amino acids. The CDR3 DNA is TGTGCCAGCAGTGACGGGACAGGGGGCATTTTATCCTATGGCTACACCTTC. This translates into CASSDGTGGILSYGYTF.

V is TRBV5-4 and J is TRBJ2-3; TRBD2 matches 7 bases. V was pared by 3 bases and J by 11 bases, with 6 bases of the junction left unmatched. Germline-derived CDR1 and CDR2 are SGHNT and YYREEE (reference sequence). The CDR3 sequence is 12 residues long. As DNA, the CDR3 is TGTGCCAGCAGCTGGGGGGGGATCCAGCAGTATTTT. Translating it yields CASSWGGIQQYF. The complete variable domain, with remaining parts taken from reference TRBV5-4 and TRBJ2-3, reads ETGVTQSPTHLIKTRGQQVTLRCSSQSGHNTVSWYQQALGQGPQFIFQYYREEENGRGNFPPRFSGLQFPNYSSELNVNALELDDSALYLCASSWGGIQQYFGPGTRLTVL.

This clonotype came up many times. The V call is TRBV20-1, the J call TRBJ2-5; D may be TRBD2 (7 bases). This CDR3 is 15 amino acids long. Looked up from germline, CDR1 is DFQATT and CDR2 is SNEGSKA (reference sequence). V lost 0 bases, J lost 5 bases, and 16 bases lay in between. The CDR3 spells CSAREEGGGRETQYF. The CDR3 DNA follows: TGCAGTGCTAGAGAAGAAGGGGGAGGGCGGGAGACCCAGTACTTC.

The chain couples TRBV5-4 to TRBJ2-1; 10 bases line up with TRBD2. Looked up from germline, CDR1 is SGHNT and CDR2 is YYREEE (reference sequence). CDR3 length equals 18 residues. Losses at the gene ends were 1 base for V and 5 bases for J; bases not matched to a gene: 12. As DNA, the CDR3 is TGTGCCAGCAGCTTGTCTCGGCTAGCGGGAGTGCTTAACAATGAGCAGTTCTTC. This codes for CASSLSRLAGVLNNEQFF. Combining the CDR3 with reference TRBV5-4 and TRBJ2-1 gives the whole variable domain ETGVTQSPTHLIKTRGQQVTLRCSSQSGHNTVSWYQQALGQGPQFIFQYYREEENGRGNFPPRFSGLQFPNYSSELNVNALELDDSALYLCASSLSRLAGVLNNEQFFGPGTRLTVL.

The chain is built from TRBV20-1 and TRBJ2-1; 7 bases are a match to TRBD2. V shed 2 bases and J 4 bases; nucleotides not matched to a gene: 11. Germline CDR1 and CDR2: DFQATT and SNEGSKA (reference sequence). There are 16 residues in the CDR3. This CDR3 is CSARSGGSGMYNEQFF. The CDR3 DNA reads TGCAGTGCTAGATCGGGGGGATCTGGTATGTACAATGAGCAGTTCTTC.

This chain connects TRBV7-9 to TRBJ2-1; 11 bases are a match to TRBD1. V lost 4 bases and J lost 4; bases outside the gene matches: 9. The CDR3 runs to 17 residues. Germline V gene data show CDR1 as SEHNR and CDR2 as FQNEAQ (reference sequence). The CDR3 region is CASSSPGQGVTYNEQFF. The CDR3 DNA reads TGTGCCAGCAGCTCTCCGGGACAGGGGGTGACATACAATGAGCAGTTCTTC.

The chain recombines TRBV15 with TRBJ2-1; 10 nucleotides line up with TRBD2. J gave up 8 bases and V 1 base, and 2 bases lay outside the gene matches. Germline V lookup: CDR1 LNHNV, CDR2 YYDKDF (reference sequence). CDR3 length equals 14 residues. The CDR3 here is CATSRVLAGDEQFF. In DNA form, the CDR3 reads TGTGCCACCAGCAGAGTTCTAGCGGGGGATGAGCAGTTCTTC.

This clonotype was observed at least ten times. The J gene is TRBJ1-3, the V gene TRBV5-1; D unresolved. The CDR3 extends over 18 amino acids. V was pared by 4 bases and J by 0 bases, with 20 bases between. Germline-derived CDR1 and CDR2 are SGHRS and YFSETQ. The CDR3 DNA reads TGCGCCAGCAGCCCATTAACTCTCGGAGGAAGCTCTGGAAACACCATATATTTT. Translating gives CASSPLTLGGSSGNTIYF.

The chain uses TRBV5-4 and TRBJ2-5, with TRBD2 matching over 10 bases. Germline CDR1 reads SGHNT; CDR2 reads YYREEE (reference sequence). Trimming cost V 5 bases and J 3 bases; bases outside gene matches: 13. This CDR3 is built from 17 residues. CDR3 protein: CASSHPAGGPGKETQYF. CDR3 DNA: TGTGCCAGCAGTCATCCAGCGGGGGGGCCTGGTAAAGAGACCCAGTACTTC.

The genes are TRBV19 and TRBJ2-3; 11 positions agree with TRBD2. Unmatched junction bases numbered 16, after V lost 6 bases and J lost 5 bases. Germline values: CDR1 LNHDA, CDR2 SQIVND (reference sequence). There are 18 residues in the CDR3. Here the CDR3 reads CASRERDGAGTSGDTQYF. The CDR3 DNA reads as TGTGCCAGTAGGGAACGGGACGGAGCCGGGACTAGCGGAGATACGCAGTATTTT. Filled out from reference TRBV19 and TRBJ2-3, the complete variable domain reads DGGITQSPKYLFRKEGQNVTLSCEQNLNHDAMYWYRQDPGQGLRLIYYSQIVNDFQKGDIAEGYSVSREKKESFPLTVTSAQKNPTAFYLCASRERDGAGTSGDTQYFGPGTRLTVL.

At least ten counts were recorded for this clonotype. J is TRBJ2-7 and V is TRBV28; D remains ambiguous. CDR1 MDHEN and CDR2 SYDVKM come from the germline V gene. CDR3 length: 12 residues. V was trimmed by 4 bases and J by 4 bases, leaving 8 bases between them. Here the CDR3 DNA reads TGTGCCAGCAGTTCCCTCGGGTACGAGCAGTACTTC. Protein sequence: CASSSLGYEQYF.

V gene TRBV10-3 combines with J gene TRBJ1-5; the D gene is possibly TRBD1 (6 bases). Looked up from germline, CDR1 is ENHRY and CDR2 is SYGVKD. Trimming pared 7 bases from V and 5 bases from J, leaving 18 bases between. The CDR3 covers 15 residues. CDR3 in amino acids: CAIKAGGLGDQPQHF. The DNA of the CDR3 is TGTGCCATCAAGGCCGGGGGCCTCGGCGATCAGCCCCAGCATTTT.